This TCR beta chain was captured in a study of CD8+CD57+ T cells in acquired aplastic anemia. Findings of the study overall: Twenty-nine shared CD8+ CDR3s appeared highly expressed within patients' immunodominant clones.

This clonotype has ten or more counts. Its antigen is still unknown. TCR beta VDJ and CDR3 profiles were obtained from a genomic DNA template. TCRdb processed the reads anew with MiXCR; each CDR3 protein has one entry. Altogether 50,000 to 70,000 distinct CDR3 sequences are present, about 54% being singletons, with the ten largest covering less than 2.5%. Germline CDR1 is SGHAT and CDR2 is FQNNGV. This CDR3 spans 15 amino acids. V shed 3 bases and J shed 1 base, with 11 bases lying between them. The sequence was obtained from a human donor in good health, serving as a control. The sequenced material came from sorted CD4+, CD8+, or CD8+CD57+ T cells (not recorded which) from PBMCs. This rearrangement joins TRBV11-2 to TRBJ2-3; D is perhaps TRBD1 (6 bases). This CDR3 is CASSFMGAGTDTQYF. The DNA for the CDR3 is TGTGCCAGCAGCTTCATGGGGGCCGGCACAGATACGCAGTATTTT.